The entry that follows covers one TCR beta chain sequence. Its recognized antigen is unknown. No base quality information exists; no much larger clone differs at one position. Ophthalmopathy patients had moderately to severely active disease, Clinical Activity Score of at least 3, NOSPECS grade of at least 4, and disease duration under 3 months. Patients were excluded if they had other autoimmune diseases, uncontrolled infections, pregnancy or lactation. Clinical symptoms, serum thyroxine, TRAb, thyroid ultrasound and orbital computed tomography formed the basis of the diagnosis. PBMCs were isolated from around 10 ml of fresh peripheral blood by Ficoll-Paque density gradient centrifugation. Total RNA was extracted with Trizol reagent and quality-checked on an Agilent 2100 Bioanalyzer. This sample stems from a study of Graves' ophthalmopathy and Graves' hyperthyroidism (dated by TCRdb to 2016 to 2019). In terms of the full investigation: Peripheral blood samples were taken at the time of initial diagnosis, before any treatment was given. An independent validation cohort comprised 18 hyperthyroidism patients and 15 to 17 patients who later progressed from hyperthyroidism to ophthalmopathy. The study used signatures of the TCR beta repertoire to tell Graves' ophthalmopathy apart from Graves' hyperthyroidism and to predict which patients would progress to ophthalmopathy. Following sample collection, hyperthyroidism patients were given methimazole at a starting dose of 30 mg daily, and ophthalmopathy patients were given high-dose intravenous methylprednisolone. In total, approximately 130 blood samples were TCR-sequenced: fewer than 50 ophthalmopathy, under 85 hyperthyroidism and around 17 hyperthyroidism-to-ophthalmopathy patients. To explore V-J signatures that separate ophthalmopathy from hyperthyroidism, a discovery set of 95 to 100 patients was enrolled, consisting of about 43 with ophthalmopathy and approximately 57 with stable hyperthyroidism. T-cell repertoires of thyroid tissue and blood were compared in over five hyperthyroidism patients. For training and testing, the approximately 97 patients in the discovery cohort were randomly divided in a 7:3 ratio.

TCR beta CDR3 regions were amplified from RNA transcripts for repertoire sequencing. The first round was an RT-PCR using HTBI primers with the Qiagen OneStep RT-PCR kit, and this first round was followed by a second-round multiplex PCR, then size selection and purification. Sequencing of the libraries was carried out on an Illumina HiSeq2000 in paired-end mode with 100 bp reads. As for the authors' bioinformatics: SOAPnuke was used for read processing, and reads with adapters, uncalled bases, a mean Phred below 15, or no exact constant-primer or identifier match were discarded. COPE v1.2.5 was used to merge high-quality paired reads. Each unique nucleotide sequence was treated as a clonotype, and MiTCR v1.1 was used to align the clonotypes to the IMGT TRB V, D and J references. The analysis was limited to V-J combinations with a frequency above 0.0001, which together covered 99% to 99.2% of the repertoires. For each V-J combination, a TCR clonal expansion and chaos score was defined as the ratio of F50 clonal expansion to chaos observed in the TCRdist matrix. Welch's t-statistics and random forest were used to reduce the features to about a dozen V-J combinations, which were then used as input to a naive Bayes classifier. Thyroid-blood repertoire similarity was quantified with the Morisita-Horn index. The public sequencing data were trimmed at Q25 with fastp and processed into clonotypes with MiXCR by TCRdb, which kept only in-frame beta chains. A single entry per CDR3 protein holds the most common genes and DNA from its merged rows. These V and J calls derive from TCRdb rather than the authors' analysis. This sample comprises a few hundred thousand distinct CDR3 sequences, roughly 21% of them detected only once. Of the sample, about 46% is held by the ten largest clones.

What the research found in general, with its limitations: In validation, the model predicted ophthalmopathy progression with 55% to 71% sensitivity and about 73% specificity; some twelve predicted patients were CT-confirmed with GO in a median of roughly 6.8 months. Most expanded thyroid clonotypes with frequency above 0.001 were also detected in blood, suggesting blood repertoires may reflect the thyroid immune response. In cross-validation, the 13-signature model distinguished ophthalmopathy from stable hyperthyroidism with approximately 88% sensitivity and about 84% specificity, and in the test set the corresponding values were roughly 80% and 76%. Sample size was not predetermined statistically, and investigators were not blinded to group allocation.

The CDR3 runs 13 amino acids, cysteine and phenylalanine included. Only the CDR3 DNA is retained, 39 bases long and in frame from the first base. CDR1 MNHNS and CDR2 SASEGT were looked up in the germline V gene. V is cut by 8 bases and J by 4 bases, and the space between the germline ends is 14 bases. This TCR was sampled from a woman aged 45 to 65 with Graves' ophthalmopathy. Donor details come from another sample of the same person, matched by shared clones. The chain links TRBV6-1 with TRBJ1-1; matching of 6 bases hints at TRBD1 as the D gene. Sequencing was performed on peripheral blood. The bases are TGTGCCAGCTTCCGACAGGCTAGCACTGAAGCTTTCTTT. It codes for CASFRQASTEAFF.